These 14 T cell receptor beta chains came from one sample sequenced in a study of cytomegalovirus exposure and HLA in healthy donors. TCRdb's table, derived via immunoSEQ multiplex PCR, lists solely in-frame clones and lacks some. The repertoire has 90,000 to 150,000 clones, more than 70% of them found once; the top ten carry 2.1%. The sample consisted of PBMCs. The receptors shown here come from a woman in her 30s in good health and CMV-seronegative.

The chain employs TRBV5-1 and TRBJ2-7; the match to TRBD2 covers 8 bases. The J segment lost 0 bases and the V segment lost 4 bases, leaving 3 bases of the junction unmatched. The CDR3 runs 14 residues. CDR1 is SGHRS, CDR2 YFSETQ, per germline. The DNA for the CDR3 is TGCGCCAGCAGCCGTGCGGGGGGCTCCTACGAGCAGTACTTC. Its translation: CASSRAGGSYEQYF. Variable domain in full (rest from reference TRBV5-1 and TRBJ2-7): KAGVTQTPRYLIKTRGQQVTLSCSPISGHRSVSWYQQTPGQGLQFLFEYFSETQRNKGNFPGRFSGRQFSNSRSEMNVSTLELGDSALYLCASSRAGGSYEQYFGPGTRLTVT.

This clone has more than one count but fewer than ten. The chain combines TRBV9 with TRBJ2-5; D gene unclear. This CDR3 has 16 amino acids. The germline V gene has CDR1 SGDLS and CDR2 YYNGEE. With 0 bases removed from V and 3 bases from J, the gap between germline ends came to 15 bases. Written as DNA, the CDR3 is TGTGCCAGCAGCGTAGTGACCAGCGTCTTCGAAGAGACCCAGTACTTC. This codes for CASSVVTSVFEETQYF. Drawing the rest from reference TRBV9 and TRBJ2-5, the complete variable domain is DSGVTQTPKHLITATGQRVTLRCSPRSGDLSVYWYQQSLDQGLQFLIQYYNGEERAKGNILERFSAQQFPDLHSELNLSSLELGDSALYFCASSVVTSVFEETQYFGPGTRLLVL.

The CDR3 protein is CASSPNTGGPPIQYF. DNA of the CDR3: TGTGCCAGCTCACCGAACACAGGGGGGCCCCCTATTCAGTACTTC. The chain recombines TRBV18 with TRBJ2-4; TRBD1 aligns across 8 bases. There are 15 residues in the CDR3. Germline V gives CDR1 KGHSH, CDR2 LQKENI. V lost 3 bases and J lost 10; bases outside the gene matches: 11.

V is TRBV28 and J is TRBJ2-3; possibly TRBD2 for D (5 bases). Trimming left V 4 bases short and J 2 bases short, with 19 bases between. The CDR3 totals 17 residues. In germline, CDR1 is MDHEN, CDR2 SYDVKM. The CDR3 loop is CASSWTGMAGNTDTQYF. The CDR3 region has the DNA TGTGCCAGCAGTTGGACCGGGATGGCCGGGAACACAGATACGCAGTATTTT. Filled out from reference TRBV28 and TRBJ2-3, the complete variable domain reads DVKVTQSSRYLVKRTGEKVFLECVQDMDHENMFWYRQDPGLGLRLIYFSYDVKMKEKGDIPEGYSVSREKKERFSLILESASTNQTSMYLCASSWTGMAGNTDTQYFGPGTRLTVL.

A note on this clone: The same CDR3 is also encoded by other DNA sequences in this sample. This chain joins TRBV2 and TRBJ1-3, with 7 positions matching TRBD1. Trimming at V came to 3 bases and at J to 3 bases, leaving 2 bases not matched to a gene. This CDR3 comprises 14 residues. The V gene's germline CDR1 is SNHLY and CDR2 FYNNEI. The chain's CDR3 is CASSDQGGGNTIYF. In DNA, the CDR3 is TGTGCCAGCAGTGATCAGGGGGGTGGAAACACCATATATTTT.

This chain connects TRBV5-5 to TRBJ1-3; TRBD1 aligns across 9 bases. The CDR3 has 16 amino acids. V gave up 3 bases and J gave up 8 bases; unmatched junction bases: 12. Germline loops: CDR1 SGHKS, CDR2 YYEKEE (reference sequence). The CDR3 reads CASSYRDRVPADTIYF. DNA of the CDR3: TGTGCCAGCAGCTACCGGGACAGGGTACCGGCGGACACCATATATTTT.

The chain recombines TRBV5-6 with TRBJ2-1; 9 positions agree with TRBD2. CDR3 length: 17 residues. CDR1 is SGHDT, CDR2 YYEEEE, per germline. V trimming: 0 bases; J trimming: 4 bases; junction bases outside the gene matches: 8. CDR3 region: CASSLAASGGSYNEQFF. The DNA of the CDR3 is TGTGCCAGCAGCTTGGCCGCAAGCGGGGGGTCTTACAATGAGCAGTTCTTC.

This chain joins TRBV5-1 and TRBJ1-1; D is ambiguous. The CDR3 length is 13 residues. The V end was cut by 4 bases, the J end by 1 base, with 8 bases between. CDR1 SGHRS and CDR2 YFSETQ come from the germline V gene. CDR3 nucleotides: TGCGCCAGCAGCCCGGAGCAGAACACTGAAGCTTTCTTT. This translates into CASSPEQNTEAFF.

The rearrangement uses TRBV9 and TRBJ2-7; 7 nucleotides match TRBD2. Trimming at V came to 2 bases and at J to 3 bases, leaving 5 bases not matched to a gene. Germline CDR1 SGDLS, CDR2 YYNGEE. This CDR3 region has 14 residues. DNA for the CDR3: TGTGCCAGCAGCGTGGGGGGGACTGGCTACGAGCAGTACTTC. Its translation is CASSVGGTGYEQYF.

V and J are TRBV9 and TRBJ2-3, with TRBD1 as a possible D gene (5 bases). Trimming removed 2 bases from V and 4 bases from J, with 8 bases in between. The length of the CDR3 is 13 residues. The germline V gene encodes CDR1 SGDLS and CDR2 YYNGEE. The CDR3, as DNA: TGTGCCAGCAGCGTTCAGGGTTCAGATACGCAGTATTTT. This sequence encodes CASSVQGSDTQYF.

The chain carries TRBV27 and TRBJ2-2, with TRBD1 identical over 10 bases. The CDR3 loop spans 16 amino acids. CDR1 and CDR2 (germline): MNHEY, SMNVEV (reference sequence). With 6 bases clipped from V and 2 bases from J, the junction kept 6 bases outside the gene matches. CDR3 residues: CASSYRQGANTGELFF. The DNA for the CDR3 is TGTGCCAGCAGCTATCGACAGGGGGCCAACACCGGGGAGCTGTTTTTT.

V gene TRBV27 combines with J gene TRBJ2-3; 10 nucleotides agree with TRBD2. Germline-derived CDR1 and CDR2 are MNHEY and SMNVEV (reference sequence). Trimming removed 3 bases from V and 3 bases from J; junction bases left unmatched: 3. The CDR3 contains 15 residues. The CDR3 DNA reads TGTGCCAGCAGTTTCTCTAGCGGGGGTACAGATACGCAGTATTTT. Protein product: CASSFSSGGTDTQYF.

This clone appeared a single time. The rearrangement uses TRBV19 and TRBJ1-1; perhaps TRBD1 as D (6 bases). The CDR3 is made up of 14 amino acids. V dropped 6 bases and J dropped 4 bases, with 15 bases sitting between them. Germline V lookup: CDR1 LNHDA, CDR2 SQIVND (reference sequence). CDR3 region: CASSQDRRGTEAFF. Written as DNA, the CDR3 is TGTGCCAGTAGCCAAGACAGGCGCGGCACTGAAGCTTTCTTT.

The V call is TRBV5-5, the J call TRBJ2-3; TRBD2 matches 11 bases. CDR3 length equals 19 residues. Germline CDR1 SGHKS, CDR2 YYEKEE (reference sequence). The V segment lost 1 base and the J segment 0 bases; nucleotides outside the gene matches: 10. In DNA, the CDR3 is TGTGCCAGCAGCTTGTTCGGGCTAGCGGGGGGAACCAGCACAGATACGCAGTATTTT. It translates to CASSLFGLAGGTSTDTQYF.